This passage covers 3 T cell receptor beta chains from one sample sequenced in a study of T cells in localized non-small cell lung cancer. Measured with immunoSEQ multiplex PCR; TCRdb has only the in-frame clones, and not every one. The sample has approximately 29,000 clones, about nine tenths seen once. The starting material was peripheral blood, obtained before any cancer treatment. These receptor sequences come from a male donor older than 55 with stage I lung adenocarcinoma.

This clone has just a few counts. J is TRBJ2-7 and V is TRBV4-3; possibly TRBD1 or TRBD2 for D (5 bases each). CDR1 is LGHNA, CDR2 YSLEER, per germline. Deletions cut 3 bases from V and 2 bases from J, with 11 bases between. This CDR3 region has 14 residues. CDR3 residues: CASSHLRGAYEQYF. DNA for the CDR3: TGCGCCAGCAGCCACCTAAGGGGAGCCTACGAGCAGTACTTC.

The chain links TRBV2 to TRBJ1-2; no clear D gene. The V gene's germline CDR1 is SNHLY and CDR2 FYNNEI. The CDR3 consists of 14 residues. The germline V and J ends were trimmed by 0 bases and 7 bases, with 12 bases remaining between them. The CDR3 region has the DNA TGTGCCAGCAGTGAAGCGCTTACCCTGTCTGGCTACACCTTC. It specifies CASSEALTLSGYTF.

This sequence joins TRBV6-1 and TRBJ1-2, with D possibly being TRBD1 (5 bases). The V end lost 2 bases, the J end lost 8 bases, and 9 bases lay between the germline ends. The CDR3 sequence is 12 residues long. Germline V gives CDR1 MNHNS, CDR2 SASEGT. CDR3 protein: CASSETWGGYTF. CDR3 sequence (DNA): TGTGCCAGCAGTGAAACGTGGGGCGGCTACACCTTC.